This T cell receptor (beta chain) was documented in a study of blood T cell repertoires in COVID-19. At the level of the study: Spain, Italy and the United States supplied samples that represented acute and convalescent COVID-19. PBMCs, B-cell-depleted T cells, or T cells were the source of the cDNA or gDNA that made up the material.

Assay used: immunoSEQ multiplex PCR; TCRdb lists only in-frame clones, some missing. The data show around 18,000 clones, approximately 80% seen once. V trimming: 9 bases; J trimming: 7 bases; junction bases outside the gene matches: 15. CDR3 length equals 15 residues. Germline CDR1 is SGHTA and CDR2 is FQGTGA. The sequence was collected from a man between 70 and 80 years old with COVID-19, enrolled during active disease. The rearrangement links TRBV7-3 to TRBJ2-3, with TRBD2 matching 8 bases. Sequenced material: peripheral blood. This CDR3 is CASSPSGGHFNTQYF. Here the CDR3 DNA reads TGTGCCAGTTCACCCAGCGGGGGCCACTTCAATACGCAGTATTTT.